Each of the 13 T cell receptor beta chains below was sequenced from the same sample in a study of T-cell reconstitution after alpha-beta-depleted transplantation in children. During its preparation, the TCRbeta library received unique molecular identifiers. One entry per CDR3 protein, called by TCRdb with MiXCR from the PCR reads. The table records around 190,000 distinct CDR3 sequences, around 7% of them present only once. Sequenced here: PBMCs, sampled before TCRalphabeta/CD19-depleted stem cell transplant. The receptors derive from a boy aged 2 to 10 with acute lymphoblastic leukemia, due to receive a stem cell transplant.

This clonotype was detected ten times or more. The chain recombines TRBV12-3 or TRBV12-4 with TRBJ2-2; 11 positions match TRBD1. V lost 4 bases, J lost 4 bases, and 5 bases stayed unmatched. The CDR3 has 16 residues. The CDR3 spells CASSSEDRGLTGELFF. DNA for the CDR3: TGTGCCAGCAGTTCCGAGGACAGGGGGCTCACCGGGGAGCTGTTTTTT.

The rearrangement links TRBV7-2 to TRBJ2-3, with TRBD1 as a possible D gene (6 bases). The CDR3 loop spans 14 amino acids. V gave up 5 bases and J gave up 0 bases, with 9 bases separating them. The germline V gene has CDR1 SGHTA and CDR2 FQGNSA. The CDR3 DNA is TGTGCCAGCAGCCGACAGGCAAGCACAGATACGCAGTATTTT. Translation: CASSRQASTDTQYF.

This clonotype was found many times. The J gene is TRBJ2-5, the V gene TRBV5-1; no definite D call. V shed 0 bases and J shed 5 bases, with 14 bases lying between them. The CDR3 is 15 amino acids. Germline CDR1 is SGHRS and CDR2 is YFSETQ. The DNA for the CDR3 is TGCGCCAGCAGCTTGGCCTTCCCTAATGGGGAGACCCAGTACTTC. This encodes CASSLAFPNGETQYF. The whole variable domain, remainder taken from reference TRBV5-1 and TRBJ2-5, is KAGVTQTPRYLIKTRGQQVTLSCSPISGHRSVSWYQQTPGQGLQFLFEYFSETQRNKGNFPGRFSGRQFSNSRSEMNVSTLELGDSALYLCASSLAFPNGETQYFGPGTRLLVL.

The sample holds a few counts of this clonotype. V usage is TRBV20-1 and J usage is TRBJ1-2, with D hard to call. Germline CDR1 and CDR2: DFQATT and SNEGSKA (reference sequence). The CDR3 contains 13 residues. V lost 3 bases and J 4 bases, leaving 12 bases between the germline ends. CDR3 sequence (DNA): TGCAGTGCTAGCGTTGCCGGGCCCTATGGCTACACCTTC. Its translation: CSASVAGPYGYTF.

This clonotype has ten or more counts. J is TRBJ2-2 and V is TRBV15; 8 nucleotides line up with TRBD2. V shed 7 bases, J shed 4 bases, and the junction held 5 bases outside the gene matches. The CDR3 consists of 14 residues. Germline V lookup: CDR1 LNHNV, CDR2 YYDKDF (reference sequence). The CDR3 loop is CATKREKRTGELFF. In nucleotides, the CDR3 is TGTGCCACCAAGCGGGAGAAGCGCACCGGGGAGCTGTTTTTT.

This clonotype was seen at least ten times. The rearrangement links TRBV28 to TRBJ2-7, with a tentative D call TRBD2 (6 bases). The CDR3 contains 14 residues. V lost 3 bases and J 2 bases, leaving 11 bases between the germline ends. Germline V gene data show CDR1 as MDHEN and CDR2 as SYDVKM. As DNA, the CDR3 is TGTGCCAGCAGTTTTGGAGGGGCGCCCTACGAGCAGTACTTC. It yields the protein CASSFGGAPYEQYF.

This clonotype was seen at least ten times. V usage is TRBV12-3 or TRBV12-4 and J usage is TRBJ1-1; the D gene is possibly TRBD1 (5 bases). V shed 5 bases and J shed 3 bases, with 16 bases lying between them. The CDR3 is made up of 15 amino acids. CDR3 DNA sequence: TGTGCCAGCAGTCCCCGGCGCAGGGTGGACACTGAAGCTTTCTTT. It is translated as CASSPRRRVDTEAFF.

This sequence joins TRBV6-5 and TRBJ2-3, with no clear D. This CDR3 comprises 14 residues. The V end lost 0 bases, the J end lost 1 base, and 5 bases lay between the germline ends. Germline V CDR1 and CDR2: MNHEY, SVGAGI. The CDR3 sequence is CASSYSRGTDTQYF. CDR3 bases: TGTGCCAGCAGTTACTCACGGGGCACAGATACGCAGTATTTT.

A few counts support this clonotype. The rearrangement uses TRBV7-2 and TRBJ1-1, with 7 bases fitting TRBD1. CDR3 length equals 15 residues. Germline V CDR1 and CDR2: SGHTA, FQGNSA. V gave up 6 bases and J gave up 11 bases; unmatched junction bases: 18. The CDR3 coding sequence is TGTGCCAGCAGTCTGGGCGGGCAGGGGCCAGGGGGGGCTTTCTTT. It yields the protein CASSLGGQGPGGAFF.

This clonotype occurred a few times. The rearrangement links TRBV25-1 to TRBJ2-2, with 11 bases fitting TRBD2. Germline loops: CDR1 MGHDK, CDR2 SYGVNS. CDR3 length equals 19 residues. J was trimmed by 1 base and V by 4 bases; bases with no gene match: 11. Here the CDR3 reads CASSGYGTSGSGNTGELFF. CDR3 nucleotides: TGTGCCAGCAGTGGATACGGGACTAGCGGAAGCGGGAACACCGGGGAGCTGTTTTTT.

The table lists this clonotype with a few counts. The chain combines TRBV10-3 with TRBJ1-2; possible D gene TRBD1, 5 bases. V lost 10 bases to trimming and J lost 3 bases, with 12 bases between them. The germline gives CDR1 ENHRY, CDR2 SYGVKD. This CDR3 has 12 residues. The CDR3 loop reads CATQGGDYGYTF. The CDR3 nucleotides read TGTGCCACCCAGGGTGGGGACTATGGCTACACCTTC.

This clonotype has at least ten counts. The chain recombines TRBV5-1 with TRBJ2-3; the match to TRBD2 covers 15 bases. CDR1 is SGHRS, CDR2 YFSETQ, per germline. The CDR3 spans 18 residues. The V and J ends lost 0 bases and 4 bases, in that order; junction bases with no gene match: 6. The CDR3, as DNA: TGCGCCAGCAGCTTGGCCCGGACTAGCGGGAGGGCCGCAGATACGCAGTATTTT. Encoded protein: CASSLARTSGRAADTQYF.

This clonotype occurred many times. The chain carries TRBV28 and TRBJ1-1; a weak D match, TRBD1 (5 bases). The CDR3 consists of 15 residues. Germline V gene sequence: CDR1 MDHEN, CDR2 SYDVKM. V dropped 5 bases and J dropped 1 base, with 14 bases sitting between them. The CDR3 protein is CASSGAGAGNTEAFF. CDR3 DNA sequence: TGTGCCAGCAGTGGGGCCGGGGCCGGGAACACTGAAGCTTTCTTT.